The 9 T cell receptor beta chains reported below all come from one sample, sequenced in a study of cytotoxic CD8 clonotypes in ibrutinib-treated CLL. Sequencing used immunoSEQ multiplex PCR; TCRdb keeps in-frame clones, though not all of them. Found here are roughly 110,000 clones, 45% to 65% of them singletons; the top ten hold about 39%. Sequencing was performed on PBMCs, taken after 24 months of ibrutinib treatment. The receptor set was obtained from a human donor with chronic lymphocytic leukemia.

This chain uses TRBV30 with TRBJ1-6; TRBD1 matches 7 bases. J gave up 10 bases and V 3 bases, and 6 bases lay outside the gene matches. The CDR3 has 13 residues. Germline V gene lookup returns CDR1 GTSNPN and CDR2 SVGIG (reference sequence). The CDR3 DNA reads as TGTGCCTGGAGGACAGGGTTAAGGTCACCCCTCCACTTT. Translated, it gives CAWRTGLRSPLHF.

This clone was recorded a few times. The chain uses TRBV5-1 and TRBJ2-7; TRBD1 aligns across 7 bases. The V gene's germline CDR1 is SGHRS and CDR2 YFSETQ. This CDR3 contains 12 residues. Germline trimming cut 7 bases from V and 6 bases from J; bases unmatched to any gene: 7. The CDR3 region has the DNA TGCGCCAGCTACCGACAGGGCTCCGAGCAGTACTTC. This translates into CASYRQGSEQYF.

The CDR3 DNA reads TGTGCCAGTAGTATAGGACCGAGCTCTGGGGCCAACGTCCTGACTTTC. Translated, it gives CASSIGPSSGANVLTF. The chain recombines TRBV19 with TRBJ2-6, with D uncertain. CDR3 size: 16 residues. Germline V gene data show CDR1 as LNHDA and CDR2 as SQIVND (reference sequence). Trimming removed 1 base from V and 0 bases from J, with 7 bases in between.

The count of this clone is one. For the CDR3, the DNA is TGCGCCAGCAGCTTGGACGGGGGGAAAGAGACCCAGTACTTC. The encoded protein is CASSLDGGKETQYF. V and J are TRBV5-1 and TRBJ2-5; 7 positions agree with TRBD2. Germline lookup yields CDR1 SGHRS and CDR2 YFSETQ. CDR3 size: 14 residues. J gave up 3 bases and V 0 bases, and 2 bases lay outside the gene matches.

A single count supports this clone. The chain recombines TRBV10-2 with TRBJ1-2; D ambiguous. The CDR3 is made up of 13 amino acids. The V end was cut by 2 bases, the J end by 4 bases, with 8 bases between. Germline V gene data show CDR1 as WSHSY and CDR2 as SAAADI. The CDR3 coding sequence is TGCGCCAGCAGTGAGGAGGAAGTCTATGGCTACACCTTC. Its translation: CASSEEEVYGYTF.

A few counts support this clone. The chain employs TRBV11-1 and TRBJ1-1; D perhaps matches TRBD1 (5 bases). Trimming removed 1 base at V and 4 bases at J, with 7 bases between. Germline V CDR1 and CDR2: SGHAT, FQDESV (reference sequence). This CDR3 is 13 amino acids long. The CDR3 DNA sequence: TGTGCCAGCAGCTTAGAAGGGGCCACTGAAGCTTTCTTT. This translates into CASSLEGATEAFF.

The chain employs TRBV4-2 and TRBJ2-5; a possible D gene is TRBD1 (5 bases). The CDR3 has 15 residues. Trimming removed 0 bases at V and 5 bases at J, with 13 bases between. Germline-derived CDR1 and CDR2 are LGHNA and YNFKEQ. The CDR3 loop reads CASSQDPRAWETQYF. Written as DNA, the CDR3 is TGTGCCAGCAGCCAAGATCCCAGGGCCTGGGAGACCCAGTACTTC.

This clone was counted a single time. Other DNA sequences in the sample encode the same CDR3. This chain joins TRBV25-1 and TRBJ1-1, with TRBD1 as a possible D gene (5 bases). The V and J ends lost 8 bases and 5 bases respectively, with 12 bases between them. The CDR3 extends over 12 amino acids. Germline V CDR1 and CDR2: MGHDK, SYGVNS. The CDR3 here is CASVGEGTEAFF. CDR3 DNA sequence: TGTGCCAGCGTAGGGGAAGGTACTGAAGCTTTCTTT. The variable domain in full, with the rest retrieved from reference TRBV25-1 and TRBJ1-1, is EADIYQTPRYLVIGTGKKITLECSQTMGHDKMYWYQQDPGMELHLIHYSYGVNSTEKGDLSSESTVSRIRTEHFPLTLESARPSHTSQYLCASVGEGTEAFFGQGTRLTVV.

The chain carries TRBV27 and TRBJ1-4; 10 bases match TRBD1. Germline V lookup: CDR1 MNHEY, CDR2 SMNVEV (reference sequence). The CDR3 length is 14 residues. V lost 3 bases to trimming and J lost 10 bases; unmatched junction nucleotides: 5. This CDR3 is CASSLTGGLLKLFF. The DNA for the CDR3 is TGTGCCAGCAGTTTGACAGGGGGCTTGTTAAAACTGTTTTTT.